The rows below give T cell receptor beta chains drawn from one sample of a study of blood T cell repertoires in COVID-19. Profiled with immunoSEQ multiplex PCR; TCRdb holds only in-frame clones, not every one. This sample has approximately 52,000 clones, with roughly 84% found just once. Material: peripheral blood. The receptors shown here come from a woman older than 75 with acute or convalescent COVID-19. CDR3s include the opening cysteine and the closing phenylalanine or tryptophan. The order of the fields is CDR3 DNA, CDR3 protein, J gene, clone size, V gene, D gene. The D gene is left open where the match is weak. Not every row has a clone size; where given, it reads once, few, many or a size class.

TGTGCCAGCAGCCCCGGACGGGAGGGCTACACCTTC	CASSPGREGYTF	TRBJ1-2	NA	TRBV5-6	NA
TGCGCCAGCAGCGGGGATACAGGGACAGGGATTTACAATGAGCAGTTCTTC	CASSGDTGTGIYNEQFF	TRBJ2-1	NA	TRBV5-1	TRBD1
TGTGCCATCAGTTCAGGGGCGGACTATGGCTACACCTTC	CAISSGADYGYTF	TRBJ1-2	few	TRBV10-3	NA
TGTGCCAGCAGCCCCGGTACTAGCGTTAGCACAGATACGCAGTATTTT	CASSPGTSVSTDTQYF	TRBJ2-3	NA	TRBV7-6	TRBD2
TGTGCCAGCAGCTTTAGCGACAGGGGCCCATCACCCCTCCACTTT	CASSFSDRGPSPLHF	TRBJ1-6	NA	TRBV7-9	TRBD1
TGTGCCAGCAGCATCGGGACTAGCGGGGGGTACAATGAGCAGTTCTTC	CASSIGTSGGYNEQFF	TRBJ2-1	NA	TRBV11-2	TRBD2
TGTGCCAGCAGACCCTTAGGGTCGGGGGATTCACCCCTCCACTTT	CASRPLGSGDSPLHF	TRBJ1-6	NA	TRBV6-5	NA
TGCGCCAGCAGCCAAGTGGCTAGCGGCCAAGAGACCCAGTACTTC	CASSQVASGQETQYF	TRBJ2-5	NA	TRBV4-1	TRBD2
TGTGCCAGTAGACGTAGCGGGACTAGCGCCCCAGATACGCAGTATTTT	CASRRSGTSAPDTQYF	TRBJ2-3	NA	TRBV19	TRBD2
TGTGCCAGCCGGGACAGGGGATATCAGCCCCAGCATTTT	CASRDRGYQPQHF	TRBJ1-5	NA	TRBV19	TRBD1
TGTGCTAGTGGTGGACAGGCAACTAATGAAAAACTGTTTTTT	CASGGQATNEKLFF	TRBJ1-4	NA	TRBV12-5	TRBD1
TGTGCCAGCAGCCGGGACAGGGGTCTAACAACTAATGAAAAACTGTTTTTT	CASSRDRGLTTNEKLFF	TRBJ1-4	NA	TRBV3-1/TRBV3-2	TRBD1
TGTGCCAGCAGCCGGCAGGCGAACACCGGGGAGCTGTTTTTT	CASSRQANTGELFF	TRBJ2-2	NA	TRBV11-3	NA
TGTGCCAGTAGTTCCCCCCGACAGGGATACGGAAACACCATATATTTT	CASSSPRQGYGNTIYF	TRBJ1-3	once	TRBV19	TRBD1
TGTGCCAGCAGCCAAGAAGAAGATGGACTAGCTTTGTACGAGCAGTACTTC	CASSQEEDGLALYEQYF	TRBJ2-7	NA	TRBV14	TRBD2
TGTGCCAGCAGCTCCTCCCAGGGACATTATGGCTACACCTTC	CASSSSQGHYGYTF	TRBJ1-2	NA	TRBV5-5	NA
TGTGCCAGCTCGGGACAGCGGAATTCACCCCTCCACTTT	CASSGQRNSPLHF	TRBJ1-6	NA	TRBV10-3	TRBD1
TGTGCCAGCAGCTTAGCTCCAGGGGGCGGCGGCAATCAGCCCCAGCATTTT	CASSLAPGGGGNQPQHF	TRBJ1-5	few	TRBV7-8	TRBD1
TGTGCCAGCAGCCTAGACAGGGATAATGAAAAACTGTTTTTT	CASSLDRDNEKLFF	TRBJ1-4	NA	TRBV7-9	TRBD1
TGTGCCAGCAGCTTATATCGGGGAGGCCCCTTGGAGCAGTACTTC	CASSLYRGGPLEQYF	TRBJ2-7	NA	TRBV7-3	NA
TGTGCCAGCAGCAAGGGACTAGCGGGGGGGCCTGGAGAGACCCAGTACTTC	CASSKGLAGGPGETQYF	TRBJ2-5	NA	TRBV21-1	NA
TGTGCCAGCACCCACGACAGGGACAACACCGGGGAGCTGTTTTTT	CASTHDRDNTGELFF	TRBJ2-2	NA	TRBV27	TRBD1
TGTGCCAGCTCATCCGCGGGGGACGAGCAGTACTTC	CASSSAGDEQYF	TRBJ2-7	NA	TRBV18	TRBD2
TGTGCCTGGAGTGTTGGCTCTTCGTTAATTTACTATGGCTACACCTTC	CAWSVGSSLIYYGYTF	TRBJ1-2	NA	TRBV30	NA
TGTGCCAGCAGCCTATCACAGGGACATCGGAGTCAGCCCCAGCATTTT	CASSLSQGHRSQPQHF	TRBJ1-5	NA	TRBV7-8	NA
TGTGCCAGCAGCTACGACAGAGAGACCCAGTACTTC	CASSYDRETQYF	TRBJ2-5	NA	TRBV5-8	NA
TGCGCCAGCAGCTTAAACAGGGTTGAGGGCATTCAGTACTTC	CASSLNRVEGIQYF	TRBJ2-4	NA	TRBV5-1	NA
TGCAGCGTTAAGGACAGGGGGGAAAAACTGTTTTTT	CSVKDRGEKLFF	TRBJ1-4	NA	TRBV29-1	TRBD1
TGTGCCAGCAGTATGCGGGGCCCGAACACCGGGGAGCTGTTTTTT	CASSMRGPNTGELFF	TRBJ2-2	NA	TRBV6-5	NA
TGTGCCAGCAGCAGGGGGCTCGGGGAGACCCAGTACTTC	CASSRGLGETQYF	TRBJ2-5	NA	TRBV2	TRBD1
TGTGCCAGCAGGGATGGGACAGGGAGTTACTATGGCTACACCTTC	CASRDGTGSYYGYTF	TRBJ1-2	NA	TRBV5-4	TRBD1
TGTGCCAGCAGCCCGGAGACAGGGGGCGGAGAAGCTTTCTTT	CASSPETGGGEAFF	TRBJ1-1	NA	TRBV5-4	TRBD1
TGTGCCACCAGTGATTTCTCAGCGGGGGAGACGCAGTATTTT	CATSDFSAGETQYF	TRBJ2-3	NA	TRBV24-1	TRBD2
TGTGCCAGCAGAGGACAGGGAGACAATCAGCCCCAGCATTTT	CASRGQGDNQPQHF	TRBJ1-5	once	TRBV6-5	TRBD1
TGTGCCAGCAGCTTTGATAAGCGGCGCGAGCAGTTCTTC	CASSFDKRREQFF	TRBJ2-1	NA	TRBV5-5	NA
TGTGCTAGTGGCCCGACAGCCTACGAGCAGTACTTC	CASGPTAYEQYF	TRBJ2-7	NA	TRBV12-5	NA
TGTGCCAGCAGCTCCCGGGACAGAGGTATTTACGAGCAGTACTTC	CASSSRDRGIYEQYF	TRBJ2-7	NA	TRBV7-9	TRBD1
TGTGCCAGCAGCTTAAAGGGGGGACTAGCGGGCACAGATACGCAGTATTTT	CASSLKGGLAGTDTQYF	TRBJ2-3	NA	TRBV7-3	TRBD2
TGTGCCACCGGACTAGCGGGGACAGATACGCAGTATTTT	CATGLAGTDTQYF	TRBJ2-3	NA	TRBV24-1	TRBD2
TGTGCCAGCAGCAAAGGACAGGGCATCTACGAGCAGTACTTC	CASSKGQGIYEQYF	TRBJ2-7	NA	TRBV21-1	NA
TGTGCCAGCAGTTTTGGCAGGGCAGCCGGCTACACCTTC	CASSFGRAAGYTF	TRBJ1-2	NA	TRBV27	NA
TGTGCCACCAGAGCGACAGACAACACTGAAGCTTTCTTT	CATRATDNTEAFF	TRBJ1-1	NA	TRBV24-1	NA
TGTGCCAGCAGCTCGGGGGGATCTGAGGGAAAACTGTTTTTT	CASSSGGSEGKLFF	TRBJ1-4	once	TRBV5-5	NA
TGTGCCAGCAGCTTAACAGATTATGGCTACACCTTC	CASSLTDYGYTF	TRBJ1-2	NA	TRBV7-9	NA
TGTGCCAGCAGTCCCGGGGGTTACAATGAGCAGTTCTTC	CASSPGGYNEQFF	TRBJ2-1	NA	TRBV6-6	NA
TGCGCCAGCAGCAAGGGACTCGACGAGACCCAGTACTTC	CASSKGLDETQYF	TRBJ2-5	few	TRBV5-1	NA
TGTGCCAGCAGCTTGGGGTGGACACAACAAGAGACCCAGTACTTC	CASSLGWTQQETQYF	TRBJ2-5	NA	TRBV5-4	NA